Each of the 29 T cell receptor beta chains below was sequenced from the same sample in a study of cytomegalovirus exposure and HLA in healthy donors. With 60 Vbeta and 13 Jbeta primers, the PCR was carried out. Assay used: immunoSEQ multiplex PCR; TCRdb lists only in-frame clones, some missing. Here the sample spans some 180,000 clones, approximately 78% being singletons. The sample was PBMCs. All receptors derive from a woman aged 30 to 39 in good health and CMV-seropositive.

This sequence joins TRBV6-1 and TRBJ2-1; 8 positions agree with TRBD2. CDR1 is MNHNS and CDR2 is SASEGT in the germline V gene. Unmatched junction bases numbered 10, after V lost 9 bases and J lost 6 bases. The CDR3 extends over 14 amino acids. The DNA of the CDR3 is TGTGCCAGTCAACCGGGACTAGTGCCCAATGAGCAGTTCTTC. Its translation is CASQPGLVPNEQFF.

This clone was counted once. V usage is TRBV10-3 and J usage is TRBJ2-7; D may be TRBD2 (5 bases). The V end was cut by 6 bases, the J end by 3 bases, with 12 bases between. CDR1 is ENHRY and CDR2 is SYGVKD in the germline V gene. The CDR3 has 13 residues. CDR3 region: CAISPGVIYEQYF. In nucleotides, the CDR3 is TGTGCCATCAGCCCCGGGGTAATCTACGAGCAGTACTTC.

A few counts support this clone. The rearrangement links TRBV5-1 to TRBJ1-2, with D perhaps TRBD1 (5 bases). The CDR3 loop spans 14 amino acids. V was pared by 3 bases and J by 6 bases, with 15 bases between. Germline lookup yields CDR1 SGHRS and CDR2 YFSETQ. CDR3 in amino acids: CASSSTVLSNGYTF. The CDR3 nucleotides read TGCGCCAGCAGCTCGACAGTTCTTAGCAATGGCTACACCTTC. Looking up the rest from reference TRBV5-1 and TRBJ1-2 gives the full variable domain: KAGVTQTPRYLIKTRGQQVTLSCSPISGHRSVSWYQQTPGQGLQFLFEYFSETQRNKGNFPGRFSGRQFSNSRSEMNVSTLELGDSALYLCASSSTVLSNGYTFGSGTRLTVV.

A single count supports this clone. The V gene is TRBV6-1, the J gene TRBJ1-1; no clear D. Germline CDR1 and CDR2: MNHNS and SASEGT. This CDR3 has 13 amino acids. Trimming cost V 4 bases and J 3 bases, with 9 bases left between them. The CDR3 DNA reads TGTGCCAGCAGTGCCATAGGAGACACTGAAGCTTTCTTT. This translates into CASSAIGDTEAFF.

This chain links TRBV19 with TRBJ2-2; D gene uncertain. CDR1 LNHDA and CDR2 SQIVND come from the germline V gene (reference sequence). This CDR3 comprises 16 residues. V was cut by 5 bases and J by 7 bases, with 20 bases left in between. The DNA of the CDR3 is TGTGCCAGTAGTCCCGTGACCGACACCTTCGGCGGGGAGCTGTTTTTT. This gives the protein CASSPVTDTFGGELFF. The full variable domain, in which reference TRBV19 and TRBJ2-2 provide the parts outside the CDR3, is DGGITQSPKYLFRKEGQNVTLSCEQNLNHDAMYWYRQDPGQGLRLIYYSQIVNDFQKGDIAEGYSVSREKKESFPLTVTSAQKNPTAFYLCASSPVTDTFGGELFFGEGSRLTVL.

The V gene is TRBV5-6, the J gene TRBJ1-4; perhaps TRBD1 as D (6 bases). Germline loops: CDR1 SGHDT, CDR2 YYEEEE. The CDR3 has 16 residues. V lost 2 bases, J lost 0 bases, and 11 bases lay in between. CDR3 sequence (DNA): TGTGCCAGCAGCTTACAGGGATCCGCAACTAATGAAAAACTGTTTTTT. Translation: CASSLQGSATNEKLFF.

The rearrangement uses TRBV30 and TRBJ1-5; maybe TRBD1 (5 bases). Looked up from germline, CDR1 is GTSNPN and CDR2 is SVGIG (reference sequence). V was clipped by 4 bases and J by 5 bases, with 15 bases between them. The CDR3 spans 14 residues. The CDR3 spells CAWNVGGGDQPQHF. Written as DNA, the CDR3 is TGTGCCTGGAATGTGGGGGGTGGTGATCAGCCCCAGCATTTT. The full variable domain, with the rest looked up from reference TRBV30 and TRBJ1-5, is SQTIHQWPATLVQPVGSPLSLECTVEGTSNPNLYWYRQAAGRGLQLLFYSVGIGQISSEVPQNLSASRPQDRQFILSSKKLLLSDSGFYLCAWNVGGGDQPQHFGDGTRLSIL.

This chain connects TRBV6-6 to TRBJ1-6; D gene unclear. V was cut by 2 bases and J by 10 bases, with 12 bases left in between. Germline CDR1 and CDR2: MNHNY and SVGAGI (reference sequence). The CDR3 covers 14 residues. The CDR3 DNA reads TGTGCCAGCAGTTACGCGGGGATTCAGTCACCCCTCCACTTT. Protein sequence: CASSYAGIQSPLHF.

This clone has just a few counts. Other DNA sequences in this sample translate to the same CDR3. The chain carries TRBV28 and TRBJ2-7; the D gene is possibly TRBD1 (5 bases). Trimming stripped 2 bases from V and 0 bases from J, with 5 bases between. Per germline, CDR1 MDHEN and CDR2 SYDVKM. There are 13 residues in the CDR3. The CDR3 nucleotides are TGTGCCAGCAGTTTACAGGGCTCCTACGAGCAGTACTTC. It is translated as CASSLQGSYEQYF. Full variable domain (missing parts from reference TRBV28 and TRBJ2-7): DVKVTQSSRYLVKRTGEKVFLECVQDMDHENMFWYRQDPGLGLRLIYFSYDVKMKEKGDIPEGYSVSREKKERFSLILESASTNQTSMYLCASSLQGSYEQYFGPGTRLTVT.

This CDR3 is CASSTEDVGYGYTF. CDR3 nucleotide sequence: TGTGCCAGCAGTACTGAGGATGTCGGCTATGGCTACACCTTC. The rearrangement uses TRBV25-1 and TRBJ1-2, with D unclear. The CDR3 has 14 residues. Germline V gives CDR1 MGHDK, CDR2 SYGVNS. V shed 5 bases and J shed 4 bases, with 14 bases lying between them.

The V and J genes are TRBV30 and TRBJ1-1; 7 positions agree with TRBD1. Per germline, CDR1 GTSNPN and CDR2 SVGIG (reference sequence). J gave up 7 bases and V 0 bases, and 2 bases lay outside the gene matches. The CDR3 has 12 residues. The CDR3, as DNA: TGTGCCTGGAGTGTATCAGGGGGTGAAGCTTTCTTT. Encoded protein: CAWSVSGGEAFF. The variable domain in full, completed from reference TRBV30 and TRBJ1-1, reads SQTIHQWPATLVQPVGSPLSLECTVEGTSNPNLYWYRQAAGRGLQLLFYSVGIGQISSEVPQNLSASRPQDRQFILSSKKLLLSDSGFYLCAWSVSGGEAFFGQGTRLTVV.

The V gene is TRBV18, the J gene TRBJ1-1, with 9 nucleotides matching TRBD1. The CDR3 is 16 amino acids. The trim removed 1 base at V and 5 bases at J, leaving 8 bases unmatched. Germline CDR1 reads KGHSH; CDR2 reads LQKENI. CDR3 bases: TGTGCCAGCTCACCACTAACAACAGGGGGCAATACTGAAGCTTTCTTT. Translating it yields CASSPLTTGGNTEAFF.

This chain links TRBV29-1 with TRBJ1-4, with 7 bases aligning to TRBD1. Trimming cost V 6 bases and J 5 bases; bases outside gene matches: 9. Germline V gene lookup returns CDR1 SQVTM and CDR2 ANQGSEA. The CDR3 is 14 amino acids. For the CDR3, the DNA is TGCAGCGTCGGCCGCCAGGGGGTAAATGAAAAACTGTTTTTT. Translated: CSVGRQGVNEKLFF.

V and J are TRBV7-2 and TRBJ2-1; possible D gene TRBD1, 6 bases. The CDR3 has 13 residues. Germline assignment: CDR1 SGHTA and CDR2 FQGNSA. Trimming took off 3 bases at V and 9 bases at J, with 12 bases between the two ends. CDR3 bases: TGTGCCAGCAGCTTCACAGGGTCGTTTGAGCAGTTCTTC. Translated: CASSFTGSFEQFF.

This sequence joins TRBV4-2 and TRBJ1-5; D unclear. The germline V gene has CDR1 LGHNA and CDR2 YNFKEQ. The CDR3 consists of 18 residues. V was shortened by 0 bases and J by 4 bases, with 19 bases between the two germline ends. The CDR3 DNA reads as TGTGCCAGCAGCCAAGATGTAAACCAGCTTAGCCGTAATCAGCCCCAGCATTTT. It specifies CASSQDVNQLSRNQPQHF.

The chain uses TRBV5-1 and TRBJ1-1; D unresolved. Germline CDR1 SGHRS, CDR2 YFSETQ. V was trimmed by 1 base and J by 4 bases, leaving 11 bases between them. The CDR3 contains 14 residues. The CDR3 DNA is TGCGCCAGCAGCTTGACAGAGCTGAGCACTGAAGCTTTCTTT. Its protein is CASSLTELSTEAFF.

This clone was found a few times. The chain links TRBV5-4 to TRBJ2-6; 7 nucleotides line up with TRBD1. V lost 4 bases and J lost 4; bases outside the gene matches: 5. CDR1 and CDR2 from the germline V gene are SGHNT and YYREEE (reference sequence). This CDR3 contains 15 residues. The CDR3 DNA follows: TGTGCCAGCAGCCTACAGGGGCCAGGGGCCAACGTCCTGACTTTC. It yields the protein CASSLQGPGANVLTF.

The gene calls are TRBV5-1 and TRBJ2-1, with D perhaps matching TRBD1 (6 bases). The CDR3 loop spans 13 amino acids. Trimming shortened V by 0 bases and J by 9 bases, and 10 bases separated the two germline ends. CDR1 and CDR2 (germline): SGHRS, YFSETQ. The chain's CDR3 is CASSLAGVTEQFF. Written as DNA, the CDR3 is TGCGCCAGCAGCTTGGCAGGGGTTACTGAGCAGTTCTTC.

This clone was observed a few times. Written as DNA, the CDR3 is TGTGCCAGCAGTTCAGCCGGGACAGGGGGGGTGGATGAAAAACTGTTTTTT. This sequence encodes CASSSAGTGGVDEKLFF. This chain connects TRBV28 to TRBJ1-4, with TRBD1 matching over 11 bases. CDR1 MDHEN and CDR2 SYDVKM come from the germline V gene. The length of the CDR3 is 17 residues. J was trimmed by 6 bases and V by 4 bases; bases with no gene match: 10.

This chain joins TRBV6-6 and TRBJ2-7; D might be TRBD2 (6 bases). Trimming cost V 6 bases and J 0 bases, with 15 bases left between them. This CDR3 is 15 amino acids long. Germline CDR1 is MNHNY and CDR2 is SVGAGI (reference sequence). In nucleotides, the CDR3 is TGTGCCAGCAGCCAATCTTCTAGCGCCTCCTACGAGCAGTACTTC. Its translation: CASSQSSSASYEQYF.

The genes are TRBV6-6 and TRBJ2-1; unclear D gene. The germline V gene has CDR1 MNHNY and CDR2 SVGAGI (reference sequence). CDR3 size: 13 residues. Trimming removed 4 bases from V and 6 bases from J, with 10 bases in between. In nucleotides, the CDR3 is TGTGCCAGCAGTTCCGGGTCCCCCAATGAGCAGTTCTTC. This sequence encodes CASSSGSPNEQFF.

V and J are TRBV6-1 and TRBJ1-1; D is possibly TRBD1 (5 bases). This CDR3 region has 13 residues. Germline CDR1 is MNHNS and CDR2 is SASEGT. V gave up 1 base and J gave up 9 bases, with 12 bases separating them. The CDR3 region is CASSEEGALKAFF. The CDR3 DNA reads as TGTGCCAGCAGTGAAGAAGGGGCTCTGAAAGCTTTCTTT.

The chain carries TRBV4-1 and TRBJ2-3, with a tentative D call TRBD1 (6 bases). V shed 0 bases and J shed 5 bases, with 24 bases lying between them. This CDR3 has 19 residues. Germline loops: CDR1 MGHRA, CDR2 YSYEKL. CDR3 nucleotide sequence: TGCGCCAGCAGCCAAGATGCCCTCGGGACACGGAGGCGGAAAGATACGCAGTATTTT. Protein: CASSQDALGTRRRKDTQYF.

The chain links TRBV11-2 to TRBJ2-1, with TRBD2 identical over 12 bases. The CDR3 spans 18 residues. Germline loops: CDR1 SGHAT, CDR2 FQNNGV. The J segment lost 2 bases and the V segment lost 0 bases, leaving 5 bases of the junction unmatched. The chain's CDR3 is CASSLELAGGLPYNEQFF. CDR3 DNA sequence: TGTGCCAGCAGCTTAGAACTAGCGGGGGGCCTCCCCTACAATGAGCAGTTCTTC.

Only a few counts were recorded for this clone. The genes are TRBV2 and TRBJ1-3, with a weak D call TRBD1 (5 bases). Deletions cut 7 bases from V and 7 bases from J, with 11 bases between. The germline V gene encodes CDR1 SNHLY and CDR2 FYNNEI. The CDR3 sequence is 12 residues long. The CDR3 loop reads CASTTGVNTIYF. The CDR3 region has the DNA TGTGCCAGCACTACGGGGGTGAACACCATATATTTT.

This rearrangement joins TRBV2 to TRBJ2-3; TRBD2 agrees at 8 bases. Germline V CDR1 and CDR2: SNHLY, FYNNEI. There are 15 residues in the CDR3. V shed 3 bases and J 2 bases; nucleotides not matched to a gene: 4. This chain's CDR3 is CASSDGRGATDTQYF. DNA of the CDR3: TGTGCCAGCAGTGATGGGCGGGGGGCCACAGATACGCAGTATTTT.

DNA for the CDR3: TGTGCCACCAAATGGTATTCAGGTAGTTCCTACGAGCAGTACTTC. It is translated as CATKWYSGSSYEQYF. V usage is TRBV28 and J usage is TRBJ2-7, with D hard to call. The CDR3 has 15 residues. Germline CDR1 reads MDHEN; CDR2 reads SYDVKM. V lost 10 bases, J lost 1 base, and 20 bases lay in between.

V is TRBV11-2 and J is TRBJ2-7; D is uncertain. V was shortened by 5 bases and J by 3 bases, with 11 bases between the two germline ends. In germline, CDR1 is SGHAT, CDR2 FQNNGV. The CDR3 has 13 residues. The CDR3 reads CASSPNRYYEQYF. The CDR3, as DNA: TGTGCCAGCAGCCCCAACCGGTACTACGAGCAGTACTTC.

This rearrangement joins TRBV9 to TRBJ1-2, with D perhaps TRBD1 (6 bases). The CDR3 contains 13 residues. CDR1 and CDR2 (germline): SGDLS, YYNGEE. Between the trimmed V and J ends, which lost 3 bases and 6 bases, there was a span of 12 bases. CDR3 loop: CASSELTGNGYTF. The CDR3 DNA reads TGTGCCAGCAGCGAGCTTACAGGGAATGGCTACACCTTC.